The clone carrying this T cell receptor beta chain has a count of ten or more. Its target is not known. Germline V gives CDR1 DFQATT, CDR2 SNEGSKA (reference sequence). V was pared by 4 bases and J by 9 bases, with 2 bases of the junction left unmatched. The CDR3 covers 11 residues. The sample belongs to a study of post-analysis software for immune sequencing data. Overall study findings and caveats: Co-batched samples clustered tightly together by F measure. Five or six TRBV segments were more frequent in patients than controls; TRBV5-6, TRBV5-1 and TRBV20-1 belonged to this group.

Unique-molecular-identifier-tagged TCR beta cDNA libraries were used. Using its own MiXCR run on the PCR reads, TCRdb lists one record per CDR3 protein. The top ten clones hold around 4.7% of a sample with 750,000 to 900,000 distinct CDR3 sequences, 46% of them seen once. The sequence derives from a girl between 10 and 17 years old with multiple sclerosis. The chain carries TRBV20-1 and TRBJ2-1; TRBD1 aligns across 8 bases. The sequenced sample consisted of blood. This chain's CDR3 is CSANRGSEQFF. The CDR3 DNA reads as TGCAGTGCTAACAGGGGGAGTGAGCAGTTCTTC.